Described below is a single TCR beta chain sequence and its context. Antigen: not known. This sample is drawn from a study of cytomegalovirus exposure and HLA in healthy donors. Germline V gene data show CDR1 as MNHEY and CDR2 as SVGAGI. CDR3 length equals 16 residues. V lost 4 bases and J lost 14; bases outside the gene matches: 17. Notes on the study in general: Later analysis placed DRB1 highest and HLA-C lowest in TCR association rates, which differed by HLA locus.

The study ran its PCR with 60 Vbeta and 13 Jbeta primers. Only in-frame clones appear in the TCRdb table, and some are missing; sequencing was by immunoSEQ multiplex PCR. Of more than 150,000 clones listed, roughly 84% are singletons. The chain links TRBV6-5 to TRBJ2-3; 11 positions agree with TRBD2. This clonotype originated in a boy aged 10-17 years in good health and CMV-seronegative. Sequencing was done on a sample of PBMCs. CDR3 in DNA: TGTGCCAGCAGTTTGAACGGCGGTAGCGGGGGGGTTCGGTGGTATTTT. Its protein product is CASSLNGGSGGVRWYF.